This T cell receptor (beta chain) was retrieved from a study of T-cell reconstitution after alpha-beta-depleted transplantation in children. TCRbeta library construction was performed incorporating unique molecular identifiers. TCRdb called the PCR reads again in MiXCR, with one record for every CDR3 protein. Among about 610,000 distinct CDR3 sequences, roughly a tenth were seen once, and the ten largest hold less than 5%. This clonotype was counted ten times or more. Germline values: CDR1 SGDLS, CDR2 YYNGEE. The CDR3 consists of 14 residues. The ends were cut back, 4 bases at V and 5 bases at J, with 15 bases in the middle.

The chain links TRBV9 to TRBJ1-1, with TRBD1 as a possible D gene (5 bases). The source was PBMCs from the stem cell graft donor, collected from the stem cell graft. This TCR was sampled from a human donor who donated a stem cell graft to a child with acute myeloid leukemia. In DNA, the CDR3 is TGTGCCAGCAGCCCCGGGGGTCGGGAGACTGAAGCTTTCTTT. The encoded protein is CASSPGGRETEAFF.